Each of the 30 T cell receptor beta chains below was sequenced from the same sample in a study of T cell changes during pregnancy in multiple sclerosis. Repertoires were generated with immunoSEQ multiplex PCR, while TCRdb's copy carries only in-frame clones and drops some. Of tens of thousands of clones in the sample, around 90% were seen once. Sample: CD4+ T cells from peripheral blood mononuclear cells, taken in the second trimester of pregnancy. The origin of the receptors is a female donor in good health, enrolled as a control in a pregnancy study.

This sequence joins TRBV4-1 and TRBJ1-1; possibly TRBD1 for D (5 bases). The V end was cut by 1 base, the J end by 11 bases, with 14 bases between. This CDR3 contains 13 residues. The germline V gene has CDR1 MGHRA and CDR2 YSYEKL. The CDR3 reads CASSQAQGGAAFF. CDR3 in DNA: TGCGCCAGCAGCCAAGCCCAGGGTGGGGCTGCTTTCTTT.

This clone was seen only once. The genes are TRBV6-4 and TRBJ1-5; D remains ambiguous. The CDR3 is 18 residues long. Germline V gene lookup returns CDR1 MRHNA and CDR2 SNTAGT. V lost 5 bases to trimming and J lost 6 bases, with 26 bases between them. The DNA for the CDR3 is TGTGCCAGCAGTCCCTACCCCGACCCAGGATTGGGCAGTCAGCCCCAGCATTTT. Its translation is CASSPYPDPGLGSQPQHF.

This chain links TRBV19 with TRBJ2-7; D remains unclear. CDR1 LNHDA and CDR2 SQIVND come from the germline V gene (reference sequence). This CDR3 contains 12 residues. Between the trimmed V and J ends, which lost 8 bases and 3 bases, there was a span of 11 bases. CDR3 sequence (DNA): TGTGCCAGTCAGACACCGAACTACGAGCAGTACTTC. The encoded protein is CASQTPNYEQYF.

The chain is built from TRBV4-1 and TRBJ1-3; 8 bases match TRBD1. CDR1 and CDR2 from the germline V gene are MGHRA and YSYEKL. J was trimmed by 0 bases and V by 3 bases; bases with no gene match: 7. This CDR3 is 17 amino acids long. The CDR3 loop reads CASSHTQGVNSGNTIYF. In DNA form, the CDR3 reads TGCGCCAGCAGCCATACACAGGGGGTAAACTCTGGAAACACCATATATTTT.

For the CDR3, the DNA is TGTGCCAGCAGTTACGAGGCAAACCTCCCCGAAAAACTGTTTTTT. This gives the protein CASSYEANLPEKLFF. The rearrangement joins TRBV6-6 to TRBJ1-4; no definite D call. Germline V gene lookup returns CDR1 MNHNY and CDR2 SVGAGI (reference sequence). V dropped 2 bases and J dropped 8 bases, with 15 bases sitting between them. The CDR3 has 15 residues.

The chain carries TRBV19 and TRBJ1-1; tentatively, D is TRBD1 (5 bases). The CDR3 is 14 residues long. Germline values: CDR1 LNHDA, CDR2 SQIVND (reference sequence). The V gene lost 5 bases and the J gene lost 4 bases, with 14 bases spanning the gap. Written as DNA, the CDR3 is TGTGCCAGTAGTGGACACTTGACGGGCACTGAAGCTTTCTTT. Translating gives CASSGHLTGTEAFF.

This clone was counted once. This chain connects TRBV7-3 to TRBJ2-1; 8 nucleotides align to TRBD2. V lost 2 bases to trimming and J lost 7 bases; unmatched junction nucleotides: 10. The V gene's germline CDR1 is SGHTA and CDR2 FQGTGA. The CDR3 covers 16 residues. In nucleotides, the CDR3 is TGTGCCAGCAGCTTATCCTCTAGCGGGCTTTGGAATGAGCAGTTCTTC. It translates to CASSLSSSGLWNEQFF.

This CDR3 is CAGGEVQPQHF. CDR3 nucleotide sequence: TGTGCCGGAGGGGAGGTTCAGCCCCAGCATTTT. V is TRBV9 and J is TRBJ1-5; perhaps TRBD1 as D (5 bases). V was cut by 10 bases and J by 6 bases, with 11 bases left in between. Germline-derived CDR1 and CDR2 are SGDLS and YYNGEE. This CDR3 has 11 residues.

V gene TRBV7-3 combines with J gene TRBJ2-1; a weak D match, TRBD2 (6 bases). Trimming removed 6 bases at V and 6 bases at J, with 24 bases between. The CDR3 length is 17 residues. In germline, CDR1 is SGHTA, CDR2 FQGTGA. The CDR3 reads CASSPSVLSGRPNEQFF. As DNA, the CDR3 is TGTGCCAGCAGTCCTTCGGTTCTTAGCGGCCGCCCCAATGAGCAGTTCTTC. The whole variable domain, remainder taken from reference TRBV7-3 and TRBJ2-1, is GAGVSQTPSNKVTEKGKYVELRCDPISGHTALYWYRQSLGQGPEFLIYFQGTGAADDSGLPNDRFFAVRPEGSVSTLKIQRTERGDSAVYLCASSPSVLSGRPNEQFFGPGTRLTVL.

The V and J genes are TRBV5-6 and TRBJ2-7; 9 nucleotides match TRBD1. V shed 4 bases and J 2 bases; nucleotides not matched to a gene: 7. In germline, CDR1 is SGHDT, CDR2 YYEEEE. This CDR3 region has 15 residues. The CDR3 DNA reads TGTGCCAGCAGCGACACAGGGGGCCGGCCCTACGAGCAGTACTTC. Its protein is CASSDTGGRPYEQYF.

The chain recombines TRBV7-3 with TRBJ2-3; TRBD2 aligns across 7 bases. V gave up 3 bases and J gave up 0 bases; unmatched junction bases: 3. The germline CDR1 and CDR2 sequences are SGHTA and FQGTGA. This CDR3 spans 15 amino acids. CDR3 DNA sequence: TGTGCCAGCAGCTTGGGACTAACTAGCACAGATACGCAGTATTTT. Its translation is CASSLGLTSTDTQYF.

The chain joins TRBV7-3 to TRBJ2-1; 8 bases fit TRBD2. This CDR3 has 13 amino acids. The germline V gene has CDR1 SGHTA and CDR2 FQGTGA. With 8 bases clipped from V and 4 bases from J, the junction kept 4 bases outside the gene matches. CDR3 nucleotide sequence: TGTGCCAGCGGGCGGGAGGCGTACAATGAGCAGTTCTTC. Translation gives CASGREAYNEQFF.

V gene TRBV7-6 combines with J gene TRBJ2-1, with TRBD2 matching over 7 bases. CDR1 is SGHVS and CDR2 is FNYEAQ in the germline V gene. V lost 1 base to trimming and J lost 5 bases; unmatched junction nucleotides: 14. The CDR3 totals 18 residues. CDR3 loop: CASSLEPVGGSRDNEQFF. CDR3 bases: TGTGCCAGCAGCTTAGAGCCTGTGGGAGGGTCCCGGGACAATGAGCAGTTCTTC.

This chain connects TRBV4-1 to TRBJ2-7, with 9 bases identical to TRBD2. The V gene's germline CDR1 is MGHRA and CDR2 YSYEKL. J was trimmed by 6 bases and V by 4 bases; bases with no gene match: 19. The CDR3 has 18 amino acids. CDR3 sequence reads: CASSLKRGSGSISGEQYF. CDR3 nucleotides: TGCGCCAGCAGCCTTAAACGAGGTAGCGGGAGTATTTCTGGCGAGCAGTACTTC.

This rearrangement joins TRBV29-1 to TRBJ1-5; D possibly corresponds to TRBD1 (6 bases). Germline CDR1 is SQVTM and CDR2 is ANQGSEA. V was pared by 5 bases and J by 2 bases, with 16 bases between. The length of the CDR3 is 15 residues. CDR3 sequence: CSVSAQGDGNQPQHF. DNA of the CDR3: TGCAGCGTTTCGGCACAGGGCGATGGCAATCAGCCCCAGCATTTT. Using reference TRBV29-1 and TRBJ1-5 for the parts outside the CDR3, the full variable domain is SAVISQKPSRDICQRGTSLTIQCQVDSQVTMMFWYRQQPGQSLTLIATANQGSEATYESGFVIDKFPISRPNLTFSTLTVSNMSPEDSSIYLCSVSAQGDGNQPQHFGDGTRLSIL.

The rearrangement uses TRBV5-6 and TRBJ2-3; D remains ambiguous. V was pared by 0 bases and J by 2 bases, with 13 bases between. Germline CDR1 is SGHDT and CDR2 is YYEEEE. The CDR3 spans 16 residues. This CDR3 reads CASSLGLWRNTDTQYF. DNA for the CDR3: TGTGCCAGCAGCTTGGGCCTTTGGCGGAACACAGATACGCAGTATTTT.

V gene TRBV7-8 combines with J gene TRBJ1-1, with D tentatively TRBD1 (5 bases). Germline CDR1 reads SGHVS; CDR2 reads FQNEAQ. Trimming shortened V by 7 bases and J by 4 bases, and 25 bases separated the two germline ends. This CDR3 contains 17 residues. The CDR3 coding sequence is TGTGCCAGCACCTATCGCCCCCAGGGAAGCGTGATCACTGAAGCTTTCTTT. Translated, it gives CASTYRPQGSVITEAFF.

The chain joins TRBV5-1 to TRBJ1-1; D is perhaps TRBD1 (6 bases). The CDR3 runs 14 residues. The germline CDR1 and CDR2 sequences are SGHRS and YFSETQ. V was cut by 3 bases and J by 0 bases, with 9 bases left in between. This CDR3 is CASSSDSMNTEAFF. DNA for the CDR3: TGCGCCAGCAGCTCGGACAGTATGAACACTGAAGCTTTCTTT.

The chain couples TRBV2 to TRBJ2-5; 7 bases match TRBD1. Germline CDR1 is SNHLY and CDR2 is FYNNEI. The V segment lost 4 bases and the J segment 9 bases; nucleotides outside the gene matches: 5. This CDR3 has 12 residues. The CDR3 loop reads CASSVTGVAQYF. DNA for the CDR3: TGTGCCAGCAGTGTCACAGGGGTGGCCCAGTACTTC.

This sequence joins TRBV28 and TRBJ2-1; TRBD2 matches 9 bases. The junction had 11 bases not matched to a gene; V was cut back by 5 bases and J by 6 bases. The CDR3 runs 16 residues. The V gene's germline CDR1 is MDHEN and CDR2 SYDVKM. The DNA of the CDR3 is TGTGCCAGCAGTCCGGCGGCTAGCGGGATCAGCAATGAGCAGTTCTTC. Encoded protein: CASSPAASGISNEQFF.

The chain carries TRBV7-9 and TRBJ1-3, with D possibly TRBD1 on 6 matching bases. Looked up from germline, CDR1 is SEHNR and CDR2 is FQNEAQ (reference sequence). This CDR3 has 14 residues. Trimming stripped 5 bases from V and 7 bases from J, with 15 bases between. This CDR3 is CASSPSLGANTIYF. The CDR3 nucleotides are TGTGCCAGCAGCCCGTCTCTGGGGGCGAACACCATATATTTT.

The chain has TRBV30 and TRBJ2-2, with D unresolved. The CDR3 loop spans 13 amino acids. From germline, CDR1 is GTSNPN and CDR2 SVGIG (reference sequence). V lost 3 bases to trimming and J lost 3 bases, with 8 bases between them. In DNA form, the CDR3 reads TGTGCCTGGAGGCCCCGGTACACCGGGGAGCTGTTTTTT. This sequence encodes CAWRPRYTGELFF.

The V gene is TRBV10-3, the J gene TRBJ2-3, with a possible D match to TRBD2 (7 bases). The germline V gene has CDR1 ENHRY and CDR2 SYGVKD. The V gene lost 8 bases and the J gene lost 8 bases, with 23 bases spanning the gap. The CDR3 is 15 amino acids. The CDR3 DNA sequence: TGTGCCATCTACGACTCCGGGGGGCGCGCAGGTACGCAGTATTTT. Its translation: CAIYDSGGRAGTQYF.

The J gene is TRBJ2-7, the V gene TRBV5-1; no clear D gene. The CDR3 totals 12 residues. Looked up from germline, CDR1 is SGHRS and CDR2 is YFSETQ. V was cut by 4 bases and J by 4 bases, with 9 bases left in between. As DNA, the CDR3 is TGCGCCAGCAGCAGTAACAGTTACGAGCAGTACTTC. It translates to CASSSNSYEQYF. Looking up the rest from reference TRBV5-1 and TRBJ2-7 gives the full variable domain: KAGVTQTPRYLIKTRGQQVTLSCSPISGHRSVSWYQQTPGQGLQFLFEYFSETQRNKGNFPGRFSGRQFSNSRSEMNVSTLELGDSALYLCASSSNSYEQYFGPGTRLTVT.

This chain connects TRBV19 to TRBJ2-6, with TRBD1 matching 8 bases. Trimming cost V 5 bases and J 2 bases; bases outside gene matches: 11. The V gene's germline CDR1 is LNHDA and CDR2 SQIVND (reference sequence). CDR3 length: 18 amino acids. The CDR3 here is CASSPGQGRMTGANVLTF. In DNA, the CDR3 is TGTGCCAGTAGTCCAGGACAGGGTCGAATGACTGGGGCCAACGTCCTGACTTTC.

This chain links TRBV28 with TRBJ2-1; 7 bases map to TRBD2. This CDR3 spans 15 amino acids. Germline CDR1 MDHEN, CDR2 SYDVKM. V lost 5 bases, J lost 10 bases, and 14 bases stayed unmatched. CDR3 sequence (DNA): TGTGCCAGCAGTCCCCACCAGACTCTAGCGGTCGAGCAGTTCTTC. Its protein is CASSPHQTLAVEQFF. The variable domain in full, completed from reference TRBV28 and TRBJ2-1, reads DVKVTQSSRYLVKRTGEKVFLECVQDMDHENMFWYRQDPGLGLRLIYFSYDVKMKEKGDIPEGYSVSREKKERFSLILESASTNQTSMYLCASSPHQTLAVEQFFGPGTRLTVL.

The chain combines TRBV5-8 with TRBJ2-1; a weak D match, TRBD2 (5 bases). The CDR3 sequence is 17 residues long. Trimming pared 0 bases from V and 3 bases from J, leaving 16 bases between. Germline CDR1 SGHTS, CDR2 YDEGEE. In DNA, the CDR3 is TGTGCCAGCAGCTTGGTGCCCGGGAATCATCTCTACAATGAGCAGTTCTTC. It yields the protein CASSLVPGNHLYNEQFF.

The CDR3 loop is CASSPTGGRVETQYF. CDR3 bases: TGTGCCAGCAGCCCCACAGGGGGCAGGGTAGAGACCCAGTACTTC. V gene TRBV7-9 combines with J gene TRBJ2-5; 9 bases fit TRBD1. Germline lookup yields CDR1 SEHNR and CDR2 FQNEAQ (reference sequence). This CDR3 is 15 amino acids long. V lost 5 bases to trimming and J lost 4 bases; unmatched junction nucleotides: 8. Using reference TRBV7-9 and TRBJ2-5 for the parts outside the CDR3, the full variable domain is DTGVSQNPRHKITKRGQNVTFRCDPISEHNRLYWYRQTLGQGPEFLTYFQNEAQLEKSRLLSDRFSAERPKGSFSTLEIQRTEQGDSAMYLCASSPTGGRVETQYFGPGTRLLVL.

The chain recombines TRBV2 with TRBJ2-3; TRBD2 might be the D (5 bases). The CDR3 is 14 residues long. V was shortened by 7 bases and J by 4 bases, with 15 bases between the two germline ends. CDR1 and CDR2 from the germline V gene are SNHLY and FYNNEI. The CDR3 nucleotides read TGTGCCAGCATTATCTTAGAGGAGGCAGATACGCAGTATTTT. This sequence encodes CASIILEEADTQYF.

The chain uses TRBV19 and TRBJ1-5, with unresolved D. The germline gives CDR1 LNHDA, CDR2 SQIVND (reference sequence). The V gene lost 2 bases and the J gene lost 4 bases, with 6 bases spanning the gap. This CDR3 has 13 amino acids. CDR3 region: CASSIPGNQPQHF. Here the CDR3 DNA reads TGTGCCAGTAGTATACCGGGTAATCAGCCCCAGCATTTT. Variable domain in full (rest from reference TRBV19 and TRBJ1-5): DGGITQSPKYLFRKEGQNVTLSCEQNLNHDAMYWYRQDPGQGLRLIYYSQIVNDFQKGDIAEGYSVSREKKESFPLTVTSAQKNPTAFYLCASSIPGNQPQHFGDGTRLSIL.